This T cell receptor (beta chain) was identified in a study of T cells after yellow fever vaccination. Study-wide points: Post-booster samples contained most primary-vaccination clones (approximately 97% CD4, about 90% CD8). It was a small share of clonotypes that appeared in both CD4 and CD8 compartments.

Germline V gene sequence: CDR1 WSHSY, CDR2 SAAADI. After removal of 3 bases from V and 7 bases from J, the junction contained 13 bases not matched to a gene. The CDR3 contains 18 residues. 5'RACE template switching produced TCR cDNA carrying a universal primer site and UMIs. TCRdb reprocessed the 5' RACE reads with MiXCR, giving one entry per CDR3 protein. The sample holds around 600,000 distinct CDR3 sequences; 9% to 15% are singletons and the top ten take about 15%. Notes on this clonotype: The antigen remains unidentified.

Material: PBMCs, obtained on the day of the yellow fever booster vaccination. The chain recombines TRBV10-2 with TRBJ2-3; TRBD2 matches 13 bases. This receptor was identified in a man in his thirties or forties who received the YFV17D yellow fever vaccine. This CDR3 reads CASSETSGRAVRGHTQYF. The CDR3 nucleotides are TGCGCCAGCAGTGAAACTAGCGGGAGGGCCGTGCGTGGACATACGCAGTATTTT.